This paragraph reports one T cell receptor (beta chain). Its antigen target is currently unknown. Per-nucleotide qualities are absent, and no much larger clonotype sits a single base away. Genomic DNA was isolated from the sorted cells so that the TCRbeta CDR3 region could be sequenced. TCRbeta CDR3 regions were sequenced using the immunoSEQ Assay. The clones in this table, taken by TCRdb from immuneACCESS, are in-frame only. Not every clone is retained; where verified, under half of the shortfall comes from an unresolved V gene, and the cause of the rest is unknown. Present in this sample are 70,000 or so clones, roughly 80% of which were seen just once. The ten biggest clones cover 1.1% of the sample. This specimen comes from a study of OX40 agonist ivuxolimab in advanced cancers. Turning to the overall study: Ivuxolimab, which targeted the costimulatory receptor OX40 (CD134), was an agonistic, fully human IgG2 monoclonal antibody. Partial responses occurred in three dose-escalation patients, of whom one had hepatocellular carcinoma and two had cutaneous melanoma. The purpose of peripheral TCRbeta sequencing was to test whether ivuxolimab changed TCR sequence diversity and led to clonal T-cell expansion. Among the roughly 50 dose-escalation patients, about 20 had hepatocellular carcinoma, around 15 melanoma, 9 renal cell carcinoma and 9 head and neck cancer. A male proportion of 70% to 90% and a mean age of approximately 60 years, ranging from 23 to 79, were recorded for the dose-escalation cohort. Prior anti-PD-1, anti-PD-L1 or anti-CTLA-4 therapy was permitted, and approximately 40% of dose-escalation patients had received checkpoint inhibitors. The paper reports the monotherapy dose-escalation portion (N = 52 patients) of the phase I ivuxolimab trial. Intravenous ivuxolimab was administered to patients every 2 weeks at six dose levels: 0.01, 0.1, 0.3, 1.5, 3 and 10 mg/kg.

The trial excluded patients who had a history of autoimmune disease or were on systemic immunosuppression. Peripheral blood for TCR sequencing was collected from all dose cohorts at baseline, on cycle 4 day 1, and on cycle 7 day 1. The samples were drawn from a first-in-human, open-label, multicenter phase I dose-escalation trial of ivuxolimab. Adults with locally advanced or metastatic head and neck squamous cell, hepatocellular, melanoma or renal cell carcinoma were enrolled in the trial. Before TCR sequencing, CD4+ T cells and CD8+ T cells were sorted from peripheral blood as separate populations. Trimming accounts for 0 bases at V and 4 bases at J, while the number of junction bases matched to no gene is 5. The CDR3, cysteine through phenylalanine, is 15 amino acids long. Only the CDR3 region is kept as DNA, spanning 45 bases read in frame from base 1. From the germline V gene (reference sequence), CDR1 is SGHKS and CDR2 is YYEKEE.

The research as a whole found: Low levels of normalized T-cell clonal expansion were also seen in some nonresponding patients. The antigen specificity of the peripheral T cells that underwent clonal expansion was not determined. On average, CD8+ T cells showed more expanded clones than CD4+ T cells after ivuxolimab. At doses from 0.1 to 3.0 mg/kg, clonal expansion was seen in both CD4+ and CD8+ blood T cells between baseline and week 6. Partial responders in the 0.1-3.0 mg/kg groups had among the lowest normalized peripheral clonal expansion, especially among CD8+ T cells.

This chain is built from TRBV5-5 and TRBJ2-5, with 8 middle bases fitting TRBD1. Sequences were derived from CD4+ or CD8+ T cells sorted from blood, sampled in a trial of the OX40 agonist ivuxolimab. The TCR originated in an adult with an advanced solid tumor such as melanoma, head and neck, liver or kidney cancer. The CDR3 amino acid sequence is: CASSLAAGGIETQYF. Here is the DNA: TGTGCCAGCAGCTTGGCCGCAGGGGGCATAGAGACCCAGTACTTC.